Listed here are 10 T cell receptor beta chains from one sample, sequenced in a study of T cell repertoires in cytomegalovirus infection. A single record per CDR3 protein comes from TCRdb applying MiXCR to the reads. This sample carries hundreds of thousands of distinct CDR3 sequences, 15% to 20% of them seen once, and the ten largest clones take around 10%. Sequencing input: PBMCs. Receptors originate from a human donor in good health (CMV status not recorded). Some clones in this sample may be carry-over from other donors' samples.

To note about this clonotype: Its ends do not fully match the called genes, so a read error is possible. The rearrangement uses TRBV7-2 and TRBJ2-1, with 8 bases that match TRBD2. The CDR3 consists of 16 residues. CDR1 and CDR2 from the germline V gene are SGHTA and FQGNSA. CDR3 nucleotides: TGTGCCAGCACGGTACTGGGGCGGGGGGCGGGCAATGAGCAGTGCTTC. As protein: CASTVLGRGAGNEQCF.

The V and J genes are TRBV20-1 and TRBJ1-5; a weak D match, TRBD1 (6 bases). Germline loops: CDR1 DFQATT, CDR2 SNEGSKA (reference sequence). The CDR3 covers 15 residues. The germline V and J ends were trimmed by 6 bases and 1 base, with 16 bases remaining between them. CDR3 amino acids: CSASGHGGSNQPQHF. CDR3 sequence (DNA): TGCAGTGCGTCGGGACACGGAGGGAGCAATCAGCCCCAGCATTTT.

The J gene is TRBJ2-7, the V gene TRBV10-3, with 7 nucleotides matching TRBD2. This CDR3 comprises 13 residues. The germline V gene encodes CDR1 ENHRY and CDR2 SYGVKD. With V trimmed by 6 bases and J by 3 bases, 5 bases remained unmatched. As DNA, the CDR3 is TGTGCCATCAGCCCCGGGACTAACTACGAGCAGTACTTC. As protein: CAISPGTNYEQYF.

This clonotype was seen ten or more times. J is TRBJ2-3 and V is TRBV7-2, with D uncertain. The CDR3 loop spans 14 amino acids. Germline loops: CDR1 SGHTA, CDR2 FQGNSA. The V gene lost 2 bases and the J gene lost 7 bases, with 13 bases spanning the gap. The CDR3 coding sequence is TGTGCCAGCAGCTTAAATCCAGGCTTAAATACGCAGTATTTT. It specifies CASSLNPGLNTQYF.

There are a few counts of this clonotype. The chain employs TRBV6-1 and TRBJ2-7; 8 bases align to TRBD2. The germline V gene has CDR1 MNHNS and CDR2 SASEGT. The CDR3 consists of 15 residues. Trimming cost V 1 base and J 6 bases; bases outside gene matches: 8. The CDR3 DNA follows: TGTGCCAGCAGTGAAGTTTCTAGCGGGCACTCCGAGCAGTACTTC. Translation: CASSEVSSGHSEQYF.

V gene TRBV7-3 combines with J gene TRBJ1-3, with D perhaps matching TRBD1 (6 bases). The CDR3 runs 16 residues. Per the germline V gene, CDR1 is SGHTA and CDR2 is FQGTGA. Trimming pared 5 bases from V and 4 bases from J, leaving 18 bases between. The CDR3 nucleotides are TGTGCCAGCAGCCCTTCGGGGGGGCTCGGAGGAAACACCATATATTTT. Its protein is CASSPSGGLGGNTIYF.

This clonotype showed up many times. The chain carries TRBV7-2 and TRBJ1-6; D may be TRBD1 (5 bases). Germline CDR1 SGHTA, CDR2 FQGNSA. Trimming shortened V by 4 bases and J by 4 bases, and 17 bases separated the two germline ends. The CDR3 runs 17 residues. In DNA form, the CDR3 reads TGTGCCAGCAGCTCCAGCCCCCGGGACTCTTATAATTCACCCCTCCACTTT. It yields the protein CASSSSPRDSYNSPLHF.

This clonotype was seen a handful of times. This rearrangement joins TRBV19 to TRBJ2-2; 12 nucleotides align to TRBD2. Germline loops: CDR1 LNHDA, CDR2 SQIVND (reference sequence). CDR3 size: 16 residues. V trimming: 5 bases; J trimming: 3 bases; junction bases outside the gene matches: 4. The CDR3 DNA is TGTGCCAGTAGTTCGACTAGCGGGGGTTACACCGGGGAGCTGTTTTTT. This translates into CASSSTSGGYTGELFF. Filled out from reference TRBV19 and TRBJ2-2, the complete variable domain reads DGGITQSPKYLFRKEGQNVTLSCEQNLNHDAMYWYRQDPGQGLRLIYYSQIVNDFQKGDIAEGYSVSREKKESFPLTVTSAQKNPTAFYLCASSSTSGGYTGELFFGEGSRLTVL.

The V call is TRBV2, the J call TRBJ2-5; no reliable D call. V lost 4 bases and J 0 bases, leaving 6 bases between the germline ends. Germline V gene data show CDR1 as SNHLY and CDR2 as FYNNEI. The CDR3 has 13 residues. CDR3 residues: CASSALNQETQYF. The CDR3 DNA follows: TGTGCCAGCAGTGCACTGAACCAAGAGACCCAGTACTTC.

This clonotype was observed many times. The chain combines TRBV6-2 or TRBV6-3 with TRBJ2-7; D uncertain. Germline CDR1 and CDR2: MNHEY and SVGEGT. V lost 6 bases and J 1 base, leaving 13 bases between the germline ends. The CDR3 length is 14 residues. This CDR3 reads CASSLDARSYEQYF. CDR3 DNA: TGTGCCAGCAGCCTAGACGCTAGGTCCTACGAGCAGTACTTC.